The sequence of this TCR beta chain was determined in a study of cytomegalovirus exposure and HLA in healthy donors. Trimming took off 5 bases at V and 5 bases at J, with 12 bases between the two ends. This CDR3 region has 13 residues. Per the germline V gene, CDR1 is MNHNS and CDR2 is SASEGT. As regards this clone: Its antigen is unknown.

PCR primers comprised 60 Vbeta and 13 Jbeta primers. Original methodology: The count from a later analysis was some 81 million unique TCR beta chains, about 10 million of them shared. Using immunoSEQ multiplex PCR, the repertoire was profiled, and TCRdb retains in-frame clones only, with some absent. V and J calls and clone size are those listed in that table; D and trimming were worked out from the DNA. This sample has 200,000 to 300,000 clones; roughly 78% occur once, and the top ten carry less than 0.6%. Study findings and constraints: TCR beta chain V- and J-gene trimming was linked, in a later analysis, to a missense variant in DCLRE1C.

The receptor comes from a boy younger than 18 in good health and CMV-seronegative. This sequence joins TRBV6-1 and TRBJ1-2, with a weak D call TRBD1 (6 bases). Material: PBMCs. The CDR3 is CASSYPGEYGYTF. The CDR3 coding sequence is TGTGCCAGCAGTTATCCAGGGGAGTATGGCTACACCTTC.